Below are 21 T cell receptor beta chains sequenced from a single sample in a study of a mutant IDH1 vaccine in newly diagnosed glioma. Produced via immunoSEQ multiplex PCR; TCRdb's table is partial and in-frame only. The sample shows tens of thousands of clones, around three quarters of them seen only once. The antigens for these receptors are not known. Time point reported: week 5, during vaccination. Vaccine doses each comprised 300 ug of mutant IDH1 20-mer peptide, with topical imiquimod. Sequenced here: PBMCs, sampled from a glioma patient whose treatment included an IDH1 peptide vaccine. The origin of the receptors is a man aged 35-49 years with glioma.

V is TRBV6-6 and J is TRBJ1-4; TRBD1 matches 9 bases. The V segment lost 6 bases and the J segment 8 bases; nucleotides outside the gene matches: 10. The CDR3 has 15 residues. Germline V gene sequence: CDR1 MNHNY, CDR2 SVGAGI (reference sequence). The CDR3 sequence: CASSRPGTGREKLFF. The CDR3 DNA reads as TGTGCCAGCAGCCGACCCGGGACAGGGAGGGAAAAACTGTTTTTT.

The chain employs TRBV30 and TRBJ1-2; maybe TRBD1 (6 bases). V shed 3 bases and J shed 7 bases, with 9 bases lying between them. Germline CDR1 is GTSNPN and CDR2 is SVGIG (reference sequence). The CDR3 has 11 amino acids. CDR3 amino acids: CAWRGQIGYTF. The CDR3 region has the DNA TGTGCCTGGAGGGGACAAATTGGCTACACCTTC. The variable domain in full, completed from reference TRBV30 and TRBJ1-2, reads SQTIHQWPATLVQPVGSPLSLECTVEGTSNPNLYWYRQAAGRGLQLLFYSVGIGQISSEVPQNLSASRPQDRQFILSSKKLLLSDSGFYLCAWRGQIGYTFGSGTRLTVV.

The gene calls are TRBV11-3 and TRBJ2-7; TRBD1 agrees at 8 bases. After removal of 5 bases from V and 5 bases from J, the junction contained 8 bases not matched to a gene. Germline CDR1 SGHNT, CDR2 YENEEA. This CDR3 spans 14 amino acids. CDR3 bases: TGTGCCAGCAGCCTATGGCAGGGGGCGAACGAGCAGTACTTC. Translating gives CASSLWQGANEQYF.

The CDR3: CAGRDGGTDTQYF. The CDR3 DNA follows: TGTGCCGGCCGGGACGGGGGGACAGATACGCAGTATTTT. The chain joins TRBV2 to TRBJ2-3; TRBD2 matches at 7 bases. V lost 11 bases, J lost 3 bases, and 8 bases stayed unmatched. Per germline, CDR1 SNHLY and CDR2 FYNNEI. The CDR3 loop spans 13 amino acids.

The gene calls are TRBV6-1 and TRBJ2-1; 10 nucleotides align to TRBD2. Germline CDR1 reads MNHNS; CDR2 reads SASEGT. The V gene end was trimmed by 2 bases and the J gene end by 13 bases; junction bases not matched to a gene: 8. CDR3 length: 14 residues. This CDR3 is CASSERVAGGRQFF. CDR3 bases: TGTGCCAGCAGTGAACGGGTAGCGGGGGGACGACAGTTCTTC.

This chain links TRBV10-1 with TRBJ2-7; D perhaps matches TRBD2 (5 bases). V dropped 2 bases and J dropped 7 bases, with 9 bases sitting between them. This CDR3 spans 12 amino acids. Germline V lookup: CDR1 WNHNN, CDR2 SYGVQD (reference sequence). CDR3 nucleotide sequence: TGCGCCAGCAGTGAGACCCGAGGGGAGCAGTACTTC. It encodes CASSETRGEQYF.

This clone was seen just once. The chain employs TRBV10-1 and TRBJ1-5; 7 nucleotides agree with TRBD1. The V gene's germline CDR1 is WNHNN and CDR2 SYGVQD (reference sequence). The CDR3 is 15 residues long. The V segment lost 6 bases and the J segment 5 bases; nucleotides outside the gene matches: 10. DNA of the CDR3: TGCGCCAGCAGAGCAACAGGGAGGGGGCATCAGCCCCAGCATTTT. It yields the protein CASRATGRGHQPQHF.

V and J are TRBV6-5 and TRBJ2-3, with D possibly TRBD2 on 6 matching bases. The CDR3 spans 11 residues. Trimming pared 5 bases from V and 6 bases from J, leaving 6 bases between. Germline lookup yields CDR1 MNHEY and CDR2 SVGAGI. The CDR3 DNA reads as TGTGCCAGCAGTCTAGCGGATACGCAGTATTTT. Its protein is CASSLADTQYF.

CDR3: CASSEDRETGANVLTF. In DNA form, the CDR3 reads TGTGCCAGCAGTGAAGACAGGGAAACTGGGGCCAACGTCCTGACTTTC. This chain links TRBV2 with TRBJ2-6; a possible D gene is TRBD1 (6 bases). The CDR3 contains 16 residues. Germline V lookup: CDR1 SNHLY, CDR2 FYNNEI. V lost 1 base to trimming and J lost 2 bases, with 9 bases between them. Filled out from reference TRBV2 and TRBJ2-6, the complete variable domain reads EPEVTQTPSHQVTQMGQEVILRCVPISNHLYFYWYRQILGQKVEFLVSFYNNEISEKSEIFDDQFSVERPDGSNFTLKIRSTKLEDSAMYFCASSEDRETGANVLTFGAGSRLTVL.

V and J are TRBV2 and TRBJ1-6; 7 positions agree with TRBD1. Trimming cost V 7 bases and J 5 bases; bases outside gene matches: 2. Per germline, CDR1 SNHLY and CDR2 FYNNEI. CDR3 size: 13 residues. The CDR3 bases are TGTGCCAGCAAGGACAGGAATAATTCACCCCTCCACTTT. The encoded protein is CASKDRNNSPLHF.

The J gene is TRBJ2-5, the V gene TRBV7-9; 8 bases align to TRBD2. CDR1 is SEHNR, CDR2 FQNEAQ, per germline (reference sequence). CDR3 length equals 17 residues. V was clipped by 2 bases and J by 2 bases; unmatched bases: 10. CDR3 region: CASSLRGRGGNQETQYF. CDR3 nucleotide sequence: TGTGCCAGCAGCTTACGGGGGCGCGGGGGGAATCAAGAGACCCAGTACTTC. Supplemented by reference TRBV7-9 and TRBJ2-5, the full variable domain reads DTGVSQNPRHKITKRGQNVTFRCDPISEHNRLYWYRQTLGQGPEFLTYFQNEAQLEKSRLLSDRFSAERPKGSFSTLEIQRTEQGDSAMYLCASSLRGRGGNQETQYFGPGTRLLVL.

The chain has TRBV18 and TRBJ1-2; D unclear. CDR1 KGHSH and CDR2 LQKENI come from the germline V gene. CDR3 length equals 12 residues. The V end lost 0 bases, the J end lost 7 bases, and 6 bases lay between the germline ends. CDR3 nucleotide sequence: TGTGCCAGCTCACCACCGGGCCGTGGCTACACCTTC. Amino acid sequence: CASSPPGRGYTF.

This chain connects TRBV4-1 to TRBJ1-2, with a possible D match to TRBD1 (5 bases). V was trimmed by 1 base and J by 0 bases, leaving 15 bases between them. Germline V CDR1 and CDR2: MGHRA, YSYEKL. CDR3 length: 17 residues. CDR3 nucleotide sequence: TGCGCCAGCAGCCAAGTCCTTGAGACAGACTCTAACTATGGCTACACCTTC. This encodes CASSQVLETDSNYGYTF.

CDR3 coding DNA: TGTGCCAGCAGCAAAGGTGGGGGACAACGGAATCAGCCCCAGCATTTT. Translation: CASSKGGGQRNQPQHF. The rearrangement joins TRBV21-1 to TRBJ1-5; the D call in the table, TRBD1, was not verified against the DNA. TRBV21-1 is listed as a pseudogene. The CDR3 runs 16 residues.

This clone was recorded a few times. The V gene is TRBV16, the J gene TRBJ2-5; D not certain. The CDR3 sequence is 14 residues long. The germline V gene encodes CDR1 KGHSY and CDR2 FQNENV. Trimming left V 6 bases short and J 1 base short, with 12 bases between. CDR3 sequence reads: CASSFDMFQETQYF. The CDR3, as DNA: TGTGCCAGCAGTTTCGACATGTTCCAAGAGACCCAGTACTTC.

The chain is built from TRBV10-1 and TRBJ2-5; TRBD1 matches 10 bases. CDR1 is WNHNN, CDR2 SYGVQD, per germline (reference sequence). CDR3 size: 14 residues. The junction had 4 bases not matched to a gene; V was cut back by 4 bases and J by 5 bases. Here the CDR3 reads CASSAGTGVETQYF. For the CDR3, the DNA is TGCGCCAGCAGTGCCGGGACAGGGGTTGAGACCCAGTACTTC.

This clone was detected only a few times. V and J are TRBV6-1 and TRBJ1-2; 7 bases fit TRBD1. V trimming: 0 bases; J trimming: 4 bases; junction bases outside the gene matches: 5. Germline assignment: CDR1 MNHNS and CDR2 SASEGT. This CDR3 is built from 15 residues. The CDR3 loop reads CASSEAEGAGYGYTF. CDR3 sequence (DNA): TGTGCCAGCAGTGAAGCGGAGGGGGCGGGCTATGGCTACACCTTC.

This chain joins TRBV7-2 and TRBJ1-2; possibly TRBD1 for D (6 bases). This CDR3 comprises 15 residues. V dropped 2 bases and J dropped 4 bases, with 14 bases sitting between them. Germline CDR1 reads SGHTA; CDR2 reads FQGNSA. The CDR3 sequence: CASSLSGTRTYGYTF. CDR3 DNA: TGTGCCAGCAGCTTATCCGGGACACGTACCTATGGCTACACCTTC.

The chain uses TRBV10-3 and TRBJ2-7; TRBD1 or TRBD2 may be the D gene (5 bases each). Trimming stripped 5 bases from V and 6 bases from J, with 17 bases between. The CDR3 totals 14 residues. CDR1 is ENHRY and CDR2 is SYGVKD in the germline V gene. For the CDR3, the DNA is TGTGCCATCAGTCGCCGGGGCAGCCCACCCGAGCAGTACTTC. Protein: CAISRRGSPPEQYF.

The chain is built from TRBV9 and TRBJ1-2, with D uncertain. The CDR3 has 15 amino acids. Germline CDR1 is SGDLS and CDR2 is YYNGEE. Deletions cut 1 base from V and 3 bases from J, with 13 bases between. The CDR3 is CASSVTGGKHYGYTF. CDR3 coding DNA: TGTGCCAGCAGCGTAACGGGAGGGAAGCACTATGGCTACACCTTC.

The gene calls are TRBV30 and TRBJ1-6, with D perhaps TRBD1 (5 bases). Germline-derived CDR1 and CDR2 are GTSNPN and SVGIG (reference sequence). Trimming pared 0 bases from V and 8 bases from J, leaving 8 bases between. The CDR3 sequence is 13 residues long. The chain's CDR3 is CAWSVLGDSPLHF. The CDR3 coding sequence is TGTGCCTGGAGTGTGTTGGGGGATTCACCCCTCCACTTT.